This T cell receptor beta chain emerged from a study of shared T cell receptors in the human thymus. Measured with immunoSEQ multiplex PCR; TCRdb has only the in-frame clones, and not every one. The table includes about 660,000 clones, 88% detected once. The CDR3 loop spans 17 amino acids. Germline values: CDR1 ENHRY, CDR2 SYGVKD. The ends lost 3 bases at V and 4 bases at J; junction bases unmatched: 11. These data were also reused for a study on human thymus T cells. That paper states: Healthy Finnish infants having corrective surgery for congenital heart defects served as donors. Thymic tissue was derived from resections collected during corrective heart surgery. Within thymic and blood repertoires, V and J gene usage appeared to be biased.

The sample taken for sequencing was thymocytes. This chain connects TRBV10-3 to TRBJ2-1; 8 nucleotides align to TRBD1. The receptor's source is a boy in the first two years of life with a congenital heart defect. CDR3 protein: CAISDHDSGTGYNEQFF. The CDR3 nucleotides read TGTGCCATCAGTGACCATGACTCCGGGACAGGATACAATGAGCAGTTCTTC.